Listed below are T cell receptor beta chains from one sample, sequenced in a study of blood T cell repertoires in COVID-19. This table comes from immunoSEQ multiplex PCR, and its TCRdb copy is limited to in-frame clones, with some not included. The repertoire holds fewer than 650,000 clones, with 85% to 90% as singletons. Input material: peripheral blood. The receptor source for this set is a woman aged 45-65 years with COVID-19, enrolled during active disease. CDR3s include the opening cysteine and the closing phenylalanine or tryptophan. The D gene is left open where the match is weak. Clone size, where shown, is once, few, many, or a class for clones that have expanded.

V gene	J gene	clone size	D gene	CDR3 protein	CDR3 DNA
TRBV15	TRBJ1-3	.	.	CATSRDSSSVGNTIYF	TGTGCCACCAGCAGAGATTCATCGTCGGTGGGAAACACCATATATTTT
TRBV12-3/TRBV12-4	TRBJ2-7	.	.	CASSLLTGYEQYF	TGTGCCAGCAGTTTACTCACAGGTTACGAGCAGTACTTC
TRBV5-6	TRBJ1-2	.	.	CASTPGGLDGYTF	TGTGCCAGCACCCCTGGGGGGTTGGATGGCTACACCTTC
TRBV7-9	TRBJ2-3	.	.	CASSTASGYSDTQYF	TGTGCCAGCAGCACCGCCTCAGGGTATTCAGATACGCAGTATTTT
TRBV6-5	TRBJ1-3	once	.	CASSGDTASGNTIYF	TGTGCCAGCAGCGGGGACACCGCCTCTGGAAACACCATATATTTT
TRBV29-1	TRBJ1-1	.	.	CSVGRDSSMNTEAFF	TGCAGCGTTGGGAGGGACTCTTCCATGAACACTGAAGCTTTCTTT
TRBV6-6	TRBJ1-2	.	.	CASSPRGGEYGYTF	TGTGCCAGCAGTCCCCGGGGGGGGGAGTATGGCTACACCTTC
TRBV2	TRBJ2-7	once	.	CASSVGQAYEQYF	TGTGCCAGCAGTGTCGGCCAGGCCTACGAGCAGTACTTC
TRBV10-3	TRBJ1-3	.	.	CAISVGDGQLGNTIYF	TGTGCCATCAGTGTGGGGGACGGACAGCTAGGAAACACCATATATTTT
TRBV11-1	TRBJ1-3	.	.	CASSLHSGGNTIYF	TGTGCCAGCAGCTTGCACTCCGGGGGAAACACCATATATTTT
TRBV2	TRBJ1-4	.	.	CASSEIRATNEKLFF	TGTGCCAGCAGTGAGATCAGGGCAACTAATGAAAAACTGTTTTTT
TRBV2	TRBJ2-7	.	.	CASSAGDGEYF	TGTGCCAGCAGTGCCGGAGACGGGGAGTACTTC
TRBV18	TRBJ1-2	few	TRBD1	CASSRSGQYYGYTF	TGTGCCAGCTCACGATCGGGACAGTATTATGGCTACACCTTC
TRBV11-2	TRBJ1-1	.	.	CASKYRLSTEAFF	TGTGCCAGTAAGTACAGGTTATCAACTGAAGCTTTCTTT
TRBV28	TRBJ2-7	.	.	CASAIVRGRGAEQYF	TGTGCCAGCGCTATTGTTCGCGGGCGAGGCGCCGAGCAGTACTTC
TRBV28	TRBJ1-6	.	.	CASSFFDRLNSPLHF	TGTGCCAGCAGTTTCTTCGACAGACTGAATTCACCCCTCCACTTT
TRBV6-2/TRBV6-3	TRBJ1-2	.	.	CASSYMRGRDYGYTF	TGTGCCAGCAGTTACATGCGGGGTCGGGACTATGGCTACACCTTC
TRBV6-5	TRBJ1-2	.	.	CASSYGGKHYGYTF	TGTGCCAGCAGTTATGGGGGGAAACACTATGGCTACACCTTC
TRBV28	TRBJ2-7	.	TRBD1	CASAPGGLDQYF	TGTGCCAGCGCCCCAGGGGGCTTGGATCAGTACTTC
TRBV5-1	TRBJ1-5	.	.	CASSSTGNPEQPQHF	TGCGCCAGCAGCTCGACAGGAAATCCAGAGCAGCCCCAGCATTTT
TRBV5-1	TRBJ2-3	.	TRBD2	CASSGTSGGSTDTQYF	TGCGCCAGCAGCGGAACTAGCGGGGGGAGTACAGATACGCAGTATTTT
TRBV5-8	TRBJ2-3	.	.	CASSLEDRQGDTQYF	TGTGCCAGCAGCTTGGAAGACAGGCAAGGGGATACGCAGTATTTT
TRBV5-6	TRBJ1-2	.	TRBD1	CASSLRPTGDYGYTF	TGTGCCAGCAGCTTGCGCCCAACAGGGGACTATGGCTACACCTTC
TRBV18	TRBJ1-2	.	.	CASSTKSPGVGNYGYTF	TGTGCCAGCTCAACGAAATCCCCAGGGGTCGGTAACTATGGCTACACCTTC
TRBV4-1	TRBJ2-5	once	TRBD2	CASRDTSGGRETQYF	TGCGCCAGCAGGGATACTAGCGGGGGACGAGAGACCCAGTACTTC
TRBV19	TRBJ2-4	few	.	CASSRPGDVNIQYF	TGTGCCAGTAGCCGGCCAGGGGATGTGAACATTCAGTACTTC
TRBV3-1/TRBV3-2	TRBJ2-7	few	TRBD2	CASSGTSRDSYEQYF	TGTGCCAGCAGCGGGACTAGCAGGGACTCCTACGAGCAGTACTTC
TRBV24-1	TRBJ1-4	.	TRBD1	CATSDWQGTGAEKLFF	TGTGCCACCAGTGATTGGCAGGGGACAGGGGCTGAAAAACTGTTTTTT
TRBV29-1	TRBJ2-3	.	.	CSVDLRTVTDTQYF	TGCAGCGTTGATTTAAGGACAGTCACAGATACGCAGTATTTT
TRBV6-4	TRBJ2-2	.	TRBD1	CASSAHRGLNTGELFF	TGTGCCAGCAGTGCCCACAGGGGGCTTAACACCGGGGAGCTGTTTTTT
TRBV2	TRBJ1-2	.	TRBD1	CASPLKGAGGYTF	TGTGCCAGCCCACTGAAGGGGGCGGGTGGCTACACCTTC
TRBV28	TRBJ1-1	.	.	CASIAGIGTEAFF	TGTGCCAGCATAGCCGGGATAGGCACTGAAGCTTTCTTT
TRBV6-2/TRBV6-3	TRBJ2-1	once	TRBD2	CASSRGGSGYNEQFF	TGTGCCAGCAGTCGGGGGGGCTCTGGGTACAATGAGCAGTTCTTC
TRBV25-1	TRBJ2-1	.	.	CASSAQIYNEQFF	TGTGCCAGCAGTGCCCAAATTTACAATGAGCAGTTCTTC
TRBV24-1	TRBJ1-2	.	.	CATSDPSLYGYTF	TGTGCCACCAGTGACCCAAGCCTCTATGGCTACACCTTC
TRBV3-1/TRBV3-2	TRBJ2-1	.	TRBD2	CASSQVGGYNEQFF	TGTGCCAGCAGCCAAGTCGGGGGGTACAATGAGCAGTTCTTC
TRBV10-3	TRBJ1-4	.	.	CAIRPGETNEKLFF	TGTGCCATCAGACCAGGGGAAACTAATGAAAAACTGTTTTTT
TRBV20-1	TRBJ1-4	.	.	CSAGAFSDEKLFF	TGCAGTGCTGGTGCCTTCTCAGATGAAAAACTGTTTTTT
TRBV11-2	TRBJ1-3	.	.	CASSLARGQGNTIYF	TGTGCCAGCAGCTTAGCCAGGGGACAAGGAAACACCATATATTTT
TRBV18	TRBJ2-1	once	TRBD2	CASSPNEGLGPYNEQFF	TGTGCCAGCTCACCGAACGAGGGACTAGGGCCCTACAATGAGCAGTTCTTC
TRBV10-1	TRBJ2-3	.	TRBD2	CASSESWAGGPSDTQYF	TGCGCCAGCAGTGAGTCCTGGGCGGGGGGGCCGTCAGATACGCAGTATTTT
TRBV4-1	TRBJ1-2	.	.	CASSQASQGLNYGYTF	TGCGCCAGCAGCCAAGCTAGCCAGGGACTAAACTATGGCTACACCTTC
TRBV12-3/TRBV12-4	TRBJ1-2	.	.	CASILYRYTF	TGTGCCAGCATCCTCTATCGCTACACCTTC